This T cell receptor beta chain was retrieved from a study of shared clonotypes between healthy human individuals. Overall study results and limits: Investigators expected sequencing depth to affect clonotype sharing among donors.

The data were produced by immunoSEQ multiplex PCR, yet TCRdb's version contains in-frame clones alone and is incomplete. The repertoire holds fewer than 550,000 clones, with 75% to 80% as singletons. Note on this clone: Its antigen remains unknown.

Input material: PBMCs. The clonotype comes from a woman between 40 and 50 years old in good health. Some clones in this sample may be carry-over from other donors' samples.

The CDR3 spells CATIRGSTGELFF. The CDR3 nucleotides are TGTGCCACCATCAGGGGGAGCACCGGGGAGCTGTTTTTT. The chain couples TRBV15 to TRBJ2-2; 7 nucleotides agree with TRBD1. The CDR3 is 13 residues long. With V trimmed by 7 bases and J by 4 bases, 3 bases remained unmatched. The germline V gene has CDR1 LNHNV and CDR2 YYDKDF (reference sequence). Full variable domain (rest looked up from reference TRBV15 and TRBJ2-2): DAMVIQNPRYQVTQFGKPVTLSCSQTLNHNVMYWYQQKSSQAPKLLFHYYDKDFNNEADTPDNFQSRRPNTSFCFLDIRSPGLGDTAMYLCATIRGSTGELFFGEGSRLTVL.